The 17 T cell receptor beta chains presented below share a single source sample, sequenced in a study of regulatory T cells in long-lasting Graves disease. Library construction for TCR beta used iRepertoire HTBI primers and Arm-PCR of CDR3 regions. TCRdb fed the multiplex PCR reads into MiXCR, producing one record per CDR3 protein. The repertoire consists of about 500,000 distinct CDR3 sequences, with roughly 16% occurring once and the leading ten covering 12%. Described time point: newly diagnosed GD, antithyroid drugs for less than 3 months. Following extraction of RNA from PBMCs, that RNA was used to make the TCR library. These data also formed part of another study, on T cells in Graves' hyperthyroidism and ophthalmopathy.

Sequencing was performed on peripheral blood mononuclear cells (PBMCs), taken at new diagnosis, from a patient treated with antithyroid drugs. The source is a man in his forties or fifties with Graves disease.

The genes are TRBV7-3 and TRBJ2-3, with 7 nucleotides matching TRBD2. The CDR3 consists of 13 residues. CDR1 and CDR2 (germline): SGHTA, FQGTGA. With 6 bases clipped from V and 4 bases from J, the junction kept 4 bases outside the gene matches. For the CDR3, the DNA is TGTGCCAGCAGTATGGGGGGGTCAGATACGCAGTATTTT. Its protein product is CASSMGGSDTQYF.

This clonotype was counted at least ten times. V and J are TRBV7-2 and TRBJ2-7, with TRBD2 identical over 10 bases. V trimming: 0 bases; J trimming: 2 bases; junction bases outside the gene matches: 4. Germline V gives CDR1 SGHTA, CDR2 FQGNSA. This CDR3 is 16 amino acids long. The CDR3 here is CASSLAPSGRAYEQYF. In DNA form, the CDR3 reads TGTGCCAGCAGCTTAGCCCCTAGCGGGAGAGCCTACGAGCAGTACTTC.

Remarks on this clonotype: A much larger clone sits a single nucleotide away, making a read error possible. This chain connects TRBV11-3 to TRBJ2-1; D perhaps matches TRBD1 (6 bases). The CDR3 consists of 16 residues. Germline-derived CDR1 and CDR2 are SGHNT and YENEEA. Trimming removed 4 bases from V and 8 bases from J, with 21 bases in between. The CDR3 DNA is TGTGCCAGCAGCTCTTGGGCAGGGGAAGTTAGGGATGAGCAGTTCTTC. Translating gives CASSSWAGEVRDEQFF.

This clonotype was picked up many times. As DNA, the CDR3 is TGTGCCAGCATCACAGGGGCGGACAACACTGAAGCTTTCTTT. It encodes CASITGADNTEAFF. The chain employs TRBV2 and TRBJ1-1, with TRBD1 matching 7 bases. The CDR3 spans 14 residues. CDR1 is SNHLY and CDR2 is FYNNEI in the germline V gene. The V and J ends lost 7 bases and 2 bases, in that order; junction bases with no gene match: 7.

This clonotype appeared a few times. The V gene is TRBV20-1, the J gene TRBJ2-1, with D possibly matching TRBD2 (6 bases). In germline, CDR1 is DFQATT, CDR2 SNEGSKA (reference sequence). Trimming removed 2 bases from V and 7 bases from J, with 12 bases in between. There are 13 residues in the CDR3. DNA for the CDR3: TGCAGTGCTAGATCAGGAGGGCGAAATGAGCAGTTCTTC. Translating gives CSARSGGRNEQFF.

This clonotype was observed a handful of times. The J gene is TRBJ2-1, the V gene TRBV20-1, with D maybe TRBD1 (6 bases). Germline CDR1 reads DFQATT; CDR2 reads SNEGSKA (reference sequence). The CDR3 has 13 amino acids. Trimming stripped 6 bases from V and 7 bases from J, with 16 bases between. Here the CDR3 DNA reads TGCAGTGCCGAAATAACAGGGTGGAATGAGCAGTTCTTC. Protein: CSAEITGWNEQFF.

CDR3 residues: CASSDVGLHLNSYNEQFF. In DNA, the CDR3 is TGCGCCAGCAGCGACGTCGGGCTACACCTCAACTCCTACAATGAGCAGTTCTTC. V and J are TRBV4-1 and TRBJ2-1, with D unresolved. Trimming stripped 5 bases from V and 0 bases from J, with 20 bases between. The CDR3 covers 18 residues. Germline V gene data show CDR1 as MGHRA and CDR2 as YSYEKL.

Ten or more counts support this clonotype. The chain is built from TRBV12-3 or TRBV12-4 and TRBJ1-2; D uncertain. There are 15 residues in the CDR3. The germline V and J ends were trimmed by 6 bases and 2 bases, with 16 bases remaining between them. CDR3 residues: CASREDNEANYGYTF. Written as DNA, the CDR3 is TGTGCCAGCAGAGAAGACAATGAGGCGAACTATGGCTACACCTTC.

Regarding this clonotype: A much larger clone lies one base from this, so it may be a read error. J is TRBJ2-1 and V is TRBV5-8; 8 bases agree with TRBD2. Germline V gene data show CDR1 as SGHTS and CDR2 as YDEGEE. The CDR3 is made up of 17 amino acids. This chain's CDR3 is CASSFEASGRSYNKQFF. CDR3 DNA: TGTGCCAGCAGCTTTGAGGCTAGCGGGCGCTCCTACAATAAGCAGTTCTTC.

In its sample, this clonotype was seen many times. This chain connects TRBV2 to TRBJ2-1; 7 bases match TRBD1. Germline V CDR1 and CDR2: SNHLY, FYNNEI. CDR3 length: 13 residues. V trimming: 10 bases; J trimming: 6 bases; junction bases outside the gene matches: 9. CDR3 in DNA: TGTGCCATCCTTGACAGGGCGTTCAATGAGCAGTTCTTC. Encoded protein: CAILDRAFNEQFF.

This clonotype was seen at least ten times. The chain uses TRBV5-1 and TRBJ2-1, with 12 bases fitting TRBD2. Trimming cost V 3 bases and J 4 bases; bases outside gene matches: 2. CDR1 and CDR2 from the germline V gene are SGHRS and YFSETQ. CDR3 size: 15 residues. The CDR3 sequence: CASSYGLAGYNEQFF. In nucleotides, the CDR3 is TGCGCCAGCAGCTACGGACTAGCGGGGTACAATGAGCAGTTCTTC.

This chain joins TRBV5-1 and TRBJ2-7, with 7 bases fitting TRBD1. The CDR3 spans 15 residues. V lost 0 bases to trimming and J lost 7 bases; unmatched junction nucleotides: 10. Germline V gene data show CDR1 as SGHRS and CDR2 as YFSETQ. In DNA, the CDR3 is TGCGCCAGCAGCTTGGAAGGTAGGGGGCTCGGGGAGCAGTACTTC. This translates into CASSLEGRGLGEQYF. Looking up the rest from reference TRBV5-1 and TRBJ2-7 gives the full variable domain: KAGVTQTPRYLIKTRGQQVTLSCSPISGHRSVSWYQQTPGQGLQFLFEYFSETQRNKGNFPGRFSGRQFSNSRSEMNVSTLELGDSALYLCASSLEGRGLGEQYFGPGTRLTVT.

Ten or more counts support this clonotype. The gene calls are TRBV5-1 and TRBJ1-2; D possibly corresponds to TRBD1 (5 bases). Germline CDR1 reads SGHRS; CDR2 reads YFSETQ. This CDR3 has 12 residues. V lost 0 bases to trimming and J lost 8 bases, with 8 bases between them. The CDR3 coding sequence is TGCGCCAGCAGCTTGGGCGGACAAGGCTACACCTTC. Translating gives CASSLGGQGYTF.

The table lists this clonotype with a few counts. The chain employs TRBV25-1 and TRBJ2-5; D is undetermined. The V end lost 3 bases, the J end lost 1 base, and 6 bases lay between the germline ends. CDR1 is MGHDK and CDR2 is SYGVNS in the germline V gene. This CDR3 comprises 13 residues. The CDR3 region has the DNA TGTGCCAGCAGTGATGACTCCCAAGAGACCCAGTACTTC. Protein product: CASSDDSQETQYF.

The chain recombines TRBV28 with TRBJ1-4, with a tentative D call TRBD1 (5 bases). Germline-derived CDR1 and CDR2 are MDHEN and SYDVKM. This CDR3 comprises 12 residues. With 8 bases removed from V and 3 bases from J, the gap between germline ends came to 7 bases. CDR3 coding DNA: TGTGCCAGCTGGGGACCTAATGAAAAACTGTTTTTT. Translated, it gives CASWGPNEKLFF. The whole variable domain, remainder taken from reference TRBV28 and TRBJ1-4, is DVKVTQSSRYLVKRTGEKVFLECVQDMDHENMFWYRQDPGLGLRLIYFSYDVKMKEKGDIPEGYSVSREKKERFSLILESASTNQTSMYLCASWGPNEKLFFGSGTQLSVL.

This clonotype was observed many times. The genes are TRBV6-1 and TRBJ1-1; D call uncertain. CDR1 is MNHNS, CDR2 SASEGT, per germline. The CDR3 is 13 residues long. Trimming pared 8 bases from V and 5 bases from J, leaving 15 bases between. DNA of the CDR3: TGTGCCAGCTCTTTCACCCGAGGAACTGAAGCTTTCTTT. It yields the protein CASSFTRGTEAFF.

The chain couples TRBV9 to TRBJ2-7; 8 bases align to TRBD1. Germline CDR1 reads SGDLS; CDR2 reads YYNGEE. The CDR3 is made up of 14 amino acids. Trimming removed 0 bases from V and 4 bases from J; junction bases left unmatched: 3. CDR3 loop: CASSVGTGTYEQYF. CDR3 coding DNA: TGTGCCAGCAGCGTAGGGACAGGGACTTACGAGCAGTACTTC.